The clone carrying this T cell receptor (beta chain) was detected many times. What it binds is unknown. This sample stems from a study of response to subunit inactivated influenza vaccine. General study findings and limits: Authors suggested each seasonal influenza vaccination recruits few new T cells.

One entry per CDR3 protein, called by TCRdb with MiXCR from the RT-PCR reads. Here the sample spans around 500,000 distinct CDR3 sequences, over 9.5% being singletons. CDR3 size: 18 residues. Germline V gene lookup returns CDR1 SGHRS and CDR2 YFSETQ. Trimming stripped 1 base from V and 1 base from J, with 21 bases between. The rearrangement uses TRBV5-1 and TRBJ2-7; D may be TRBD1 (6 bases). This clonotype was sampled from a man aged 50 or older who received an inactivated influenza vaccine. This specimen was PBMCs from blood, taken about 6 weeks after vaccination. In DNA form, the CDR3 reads TGCGCCAGCAGCTTGTCCGATATACAGGGACCACAGTCCTACGAGCAGTACTTC. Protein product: CASSLSDIQGPQSYEQYF.